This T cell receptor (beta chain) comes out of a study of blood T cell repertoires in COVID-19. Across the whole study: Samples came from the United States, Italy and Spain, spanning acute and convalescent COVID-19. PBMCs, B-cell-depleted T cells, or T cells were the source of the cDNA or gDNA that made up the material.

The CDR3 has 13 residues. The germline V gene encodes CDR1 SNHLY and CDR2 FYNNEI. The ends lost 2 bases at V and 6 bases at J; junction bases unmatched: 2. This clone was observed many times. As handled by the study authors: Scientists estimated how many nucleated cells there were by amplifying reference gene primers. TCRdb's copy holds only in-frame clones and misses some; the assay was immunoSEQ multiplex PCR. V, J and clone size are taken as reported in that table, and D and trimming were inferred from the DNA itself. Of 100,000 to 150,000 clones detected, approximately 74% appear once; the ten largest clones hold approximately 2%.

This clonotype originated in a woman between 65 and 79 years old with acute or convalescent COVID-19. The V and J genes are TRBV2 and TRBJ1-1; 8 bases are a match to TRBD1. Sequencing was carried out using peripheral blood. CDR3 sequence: CASSEQGAAEAFF. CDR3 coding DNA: TGTGCCAGCAGTGAACAGGGGGCCGCTGAAGCTTTCTTT.